The 4 T cell receptor beta chains below come from one sample, sequenced in a study of cytomegalovirus exposure and HLA in healthy donors. Both 60 Vbeta primers and 13 Jbeta primers went into the PCR. The data were produced by immunoSEQ multiplex PCR, yet TCRdb's version contains in-frame clones alone and is incomplete. The sample includes around 170,000 clones, approximately 80% of them seen just once. Sequences were obtained from PBMCs. The receptors derive from a girl aged 10-17 years in good health and CMV-seropositive.

The chain links TRBV7-2 to TRBJ2-1; TRBD2 agrees at 8 bases. The CDR3 contains 15 residues. The V and J ends lost 2 bases and 8 bases, in that order; junction bases with no gene match: 8. Germline V gene data show CDR1 as SGHTA and CDR2 as FQGNSA. The CDR3 nucleotides read TGTGCCAGCAGCTTACTTTGGACTAGCTCACATGAGCAGTTCTTC. This encodes CASSLLWTSSHEQFF. Filled out from reference TRBV7-2 and TRBJ2-1, the complete variable domain reads GAGVSQSPSNKVTEKGKDVELRCDPISGHTALYWYRQSLGQGLEFLIYFQGNSAPDKSGLPSDRFSAERTGGSVSTLTIQRTQQEDSAVYLCASSLLWTSSHEQFFGPGTRLTVL.

V is TRBV21-1 and J is TRBJ1-2. TRBV21-1 is a recognized pseudogene. The CDR3 extends over 13 amino acids. CDR3 nucleotides: TGTGCCTGCGGGGACGGGCCCACCTATGGCTACACCTTC. This sequence encodes CACGDGPTYGYTF.

CDR3 DNA sequence: TGTGCCAGCAGTGGTGAGTGGACAGCGCGGAATGAGCAGTTCTTC. Translation gives CASSGEWTARNEQFF. The chain recombines TRBV6-1 with TRBJ2-1; the D gene is possibly TRBD1 (6 bases). Germline CDR1 reads MNHNS; CDR2 reads SASEGT. The V end was cut by 4 bases, the J end by 7 bases, with 17 bases between. CDR3 size: 15 residues.

The V gene is TRBV15, the J gene TRBJ2-7, with no clear D. V was pared by 1 base and J by 3 bases, with 13 bases between. The CDR3 totals 15 residues. Germline V gene sequence: CDR1 LNHNV, CDR2 YYDKDF (reference sequence). In DNA form, the CDR3 reads TGTGCCACCAGCAGAGGAGGCTTTGACGGCTACGAGCAGTACTTC. Translating gives CATSRGGFDGYEQYF.